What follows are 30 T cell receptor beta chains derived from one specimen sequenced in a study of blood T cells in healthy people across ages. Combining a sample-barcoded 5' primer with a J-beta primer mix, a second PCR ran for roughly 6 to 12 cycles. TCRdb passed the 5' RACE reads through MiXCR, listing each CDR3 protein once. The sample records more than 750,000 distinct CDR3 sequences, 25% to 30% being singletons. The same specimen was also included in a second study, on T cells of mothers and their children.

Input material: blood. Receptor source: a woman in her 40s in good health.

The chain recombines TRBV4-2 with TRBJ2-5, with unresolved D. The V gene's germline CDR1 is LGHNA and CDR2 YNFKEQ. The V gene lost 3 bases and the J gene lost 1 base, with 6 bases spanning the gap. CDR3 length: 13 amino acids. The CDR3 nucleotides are TGTGCCAGCAGCCAGGATGTCCAAGAGACCCAGTACTTC. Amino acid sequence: CASSQDVQETQYF.

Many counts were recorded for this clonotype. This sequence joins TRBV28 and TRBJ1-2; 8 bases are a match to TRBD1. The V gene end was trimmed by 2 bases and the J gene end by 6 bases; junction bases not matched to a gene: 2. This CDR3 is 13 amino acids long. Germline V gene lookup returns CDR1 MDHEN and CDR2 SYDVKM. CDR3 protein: CASSLGQGDGYTF. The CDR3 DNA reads TGTGCCAGCAGTTTAGGACAGGGAGATGGCTACACCTTC.

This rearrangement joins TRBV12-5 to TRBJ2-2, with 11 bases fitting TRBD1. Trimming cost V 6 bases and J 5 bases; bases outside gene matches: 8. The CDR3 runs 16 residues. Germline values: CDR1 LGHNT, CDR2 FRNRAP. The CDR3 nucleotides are TGTGCTAGTGGACCTGGGACAGGGGGTAGTACCGGGGAGCTGTTTTTT. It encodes CASGPGTGGSTGELFF. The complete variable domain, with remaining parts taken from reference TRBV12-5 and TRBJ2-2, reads DARVTQTPRHKVTEMGQEVTMRCQPILGHNTVFWYRQTMMQGLELLAYFRNRAPLDDSGMPKDRFSAEMPDATLATLKIQPSEPRDSAVYFCASGPGTGGSTGELFFGEGSRLTVL.

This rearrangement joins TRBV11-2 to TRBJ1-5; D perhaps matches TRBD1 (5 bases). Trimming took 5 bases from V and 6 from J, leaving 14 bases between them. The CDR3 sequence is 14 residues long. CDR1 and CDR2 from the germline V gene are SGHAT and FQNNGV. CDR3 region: CASSPSRGGQPQHF. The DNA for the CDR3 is TGTGCCAGCAGCCCAAGCCGCGGGGGTCAGCCCCAGCATTTT.

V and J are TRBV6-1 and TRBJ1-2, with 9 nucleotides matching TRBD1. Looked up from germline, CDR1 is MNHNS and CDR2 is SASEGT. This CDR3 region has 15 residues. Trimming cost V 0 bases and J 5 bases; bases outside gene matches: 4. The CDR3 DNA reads TGTGCCAGCAGTGAAGCCTCCGGGACAGGGTATGGCTACACCTTC. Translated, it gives CASSEASGTGYGYTF.

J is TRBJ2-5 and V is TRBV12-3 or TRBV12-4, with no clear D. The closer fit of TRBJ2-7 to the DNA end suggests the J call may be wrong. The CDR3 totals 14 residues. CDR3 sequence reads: CASSQGRYGDEQYF. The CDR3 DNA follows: TGTGCCAGCAGCCAAGGACGGTACGGAGACGAGCAGTACTTC.

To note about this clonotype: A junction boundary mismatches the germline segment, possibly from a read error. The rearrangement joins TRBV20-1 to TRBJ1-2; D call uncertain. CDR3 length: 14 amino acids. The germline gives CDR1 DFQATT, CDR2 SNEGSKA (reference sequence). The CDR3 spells CSARVWQSNYGCTF. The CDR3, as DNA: TGCAGTGCTAGAGTATGGCAGAGCAACTATGGCTGCACCTTC.

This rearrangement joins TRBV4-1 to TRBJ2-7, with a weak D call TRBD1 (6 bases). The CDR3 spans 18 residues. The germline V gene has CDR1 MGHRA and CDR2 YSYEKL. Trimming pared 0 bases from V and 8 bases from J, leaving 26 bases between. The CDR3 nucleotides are TGCGCCAGCAGCCAAGATAATGCAAAGGGGGACCTCCGTTCGAAGCAGTACTTC. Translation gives CASSQDNAKGDLRSKQYF.

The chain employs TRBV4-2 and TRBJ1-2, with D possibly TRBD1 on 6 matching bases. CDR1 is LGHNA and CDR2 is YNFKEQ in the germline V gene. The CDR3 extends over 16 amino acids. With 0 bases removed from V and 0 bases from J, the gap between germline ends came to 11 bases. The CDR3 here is CASSQDGGQTNYGYTF. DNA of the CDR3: TGTGCCAGCAGCCAAGATGGGGGACAAACTAACTATGGCTACACCTTC.

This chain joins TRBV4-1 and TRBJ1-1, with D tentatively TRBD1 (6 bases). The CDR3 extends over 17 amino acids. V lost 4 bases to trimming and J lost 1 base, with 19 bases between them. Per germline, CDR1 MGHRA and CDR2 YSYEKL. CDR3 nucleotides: TGCGCCAGCAGCCCCCCATCGGGGGCAGGCCAGAACACTGAAGCTTTCTTT. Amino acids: CASSPPSGAGQNTEAFF.

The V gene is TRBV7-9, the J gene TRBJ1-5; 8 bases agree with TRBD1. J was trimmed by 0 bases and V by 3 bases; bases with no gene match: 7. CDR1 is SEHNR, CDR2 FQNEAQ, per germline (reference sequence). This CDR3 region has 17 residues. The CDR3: CASSFSTGEYSNQPQHF. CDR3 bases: TGTGCCAGCAGCTTCTCGACAGGGGAATATAGCAATCAGCCCCAGCATTTT.

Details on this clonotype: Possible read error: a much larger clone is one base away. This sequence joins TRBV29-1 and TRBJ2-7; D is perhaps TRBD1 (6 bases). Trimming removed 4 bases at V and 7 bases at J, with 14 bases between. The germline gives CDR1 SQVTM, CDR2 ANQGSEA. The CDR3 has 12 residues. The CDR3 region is CSVARGSNEQYF. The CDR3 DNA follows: TGCAGCGTTGCCAGGGGAAGCAATGAGCAGTACTTC.

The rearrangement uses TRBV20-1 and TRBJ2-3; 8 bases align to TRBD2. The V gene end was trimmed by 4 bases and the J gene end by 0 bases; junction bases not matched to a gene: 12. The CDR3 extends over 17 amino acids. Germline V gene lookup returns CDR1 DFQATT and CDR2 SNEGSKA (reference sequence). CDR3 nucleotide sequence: TGCAGTGCTACCGCCAGCGGGGGTACTTCTAGCACAGATACGCAGTATTTT. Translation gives CSATASGGTSSTDTQYF.

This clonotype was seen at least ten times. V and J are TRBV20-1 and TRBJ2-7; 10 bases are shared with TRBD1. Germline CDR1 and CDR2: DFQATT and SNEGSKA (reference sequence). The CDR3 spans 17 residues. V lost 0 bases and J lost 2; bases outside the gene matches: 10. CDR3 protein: CSARDPTGTGAPYEQYF. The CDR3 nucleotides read TGCAGTGCTAGAGATCCCACCGGGACAGGGGCCCCCTACGAGCAGTACTTC.

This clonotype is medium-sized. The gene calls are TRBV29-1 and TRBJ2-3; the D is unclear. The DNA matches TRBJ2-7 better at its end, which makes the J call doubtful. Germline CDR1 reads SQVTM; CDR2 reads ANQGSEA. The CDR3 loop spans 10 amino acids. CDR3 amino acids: CSVVSHEQYF. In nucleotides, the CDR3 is TGCAGCGTTGTATCCCACGAGCAGTACTTC.

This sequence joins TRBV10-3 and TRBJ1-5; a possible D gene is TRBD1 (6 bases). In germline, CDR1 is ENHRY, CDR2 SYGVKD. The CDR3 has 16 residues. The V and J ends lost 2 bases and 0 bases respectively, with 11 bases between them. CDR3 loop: CAISENQGRSNQPQHF. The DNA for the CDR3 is TGTGCCATCAGTGAGAACCAGGGGCGTAGCAATCAGCCCCAGCATTTT.

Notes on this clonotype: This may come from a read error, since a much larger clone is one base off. The CDR3 DNA reads TGTGCCGGCAGCCATTCTGGACGGTACGAGCAGTACTTC. Its translation is CAGSHSGRYEQYF. The chain is built from TRBV3-1 and TRBJ2-7; D is undetermined. Germline V lookup: CDR1 LGHDT, CDR2 YNNKEL (reference sequence). The CDR3 has 13 residues.

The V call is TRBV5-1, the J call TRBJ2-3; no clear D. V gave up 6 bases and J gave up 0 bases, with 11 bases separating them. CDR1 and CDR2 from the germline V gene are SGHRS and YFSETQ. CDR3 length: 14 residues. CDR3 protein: CASTGGSSTDTQYF. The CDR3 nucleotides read TGCGCCAGCACTGGCGGCAGCAGCACAGATACGCAGTATTTT.

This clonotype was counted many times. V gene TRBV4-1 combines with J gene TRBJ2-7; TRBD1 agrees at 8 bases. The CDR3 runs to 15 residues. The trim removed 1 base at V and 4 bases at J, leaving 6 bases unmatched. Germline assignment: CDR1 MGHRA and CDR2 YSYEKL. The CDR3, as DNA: TGCGCCAGCAGCCAAGTCGGACAGGGAATTTACGAGCAGTACTTC. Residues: CASSQVGQGIYEQYF.

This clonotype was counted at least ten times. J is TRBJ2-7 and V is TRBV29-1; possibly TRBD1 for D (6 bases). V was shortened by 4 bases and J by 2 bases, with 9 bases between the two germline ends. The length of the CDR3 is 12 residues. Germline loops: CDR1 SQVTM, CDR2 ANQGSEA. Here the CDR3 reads CSVGWDTYEQYF. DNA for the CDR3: TGCAGCGTTGGGTGGGACACCTACGAGCAGTACTTC.

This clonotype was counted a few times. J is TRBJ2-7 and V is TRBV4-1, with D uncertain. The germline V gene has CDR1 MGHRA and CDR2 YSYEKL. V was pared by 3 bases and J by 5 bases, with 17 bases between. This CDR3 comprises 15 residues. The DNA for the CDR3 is TGCGCCAGCAGCCAGATTTCTGACCGGACCCACGAGCAGTACTTC. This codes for CASSQISDRTHEQYF.

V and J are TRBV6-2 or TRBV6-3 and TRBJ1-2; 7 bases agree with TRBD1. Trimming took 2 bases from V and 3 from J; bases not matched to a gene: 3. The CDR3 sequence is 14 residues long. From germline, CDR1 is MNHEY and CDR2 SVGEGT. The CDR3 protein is CASSYRTGDYGYTF. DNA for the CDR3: TGTGCCAGCAGTTACCGGACAGGCGACTATGGCTACACCTTC.

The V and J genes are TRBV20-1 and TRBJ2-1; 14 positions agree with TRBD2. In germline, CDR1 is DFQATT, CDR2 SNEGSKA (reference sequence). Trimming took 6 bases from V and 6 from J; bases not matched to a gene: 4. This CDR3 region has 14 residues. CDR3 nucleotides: TGCAGTGCGGGACTAGCGGGGGCCTGCAATGAGCAGTTCTTC. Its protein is CSAGLAGACNEQFF.

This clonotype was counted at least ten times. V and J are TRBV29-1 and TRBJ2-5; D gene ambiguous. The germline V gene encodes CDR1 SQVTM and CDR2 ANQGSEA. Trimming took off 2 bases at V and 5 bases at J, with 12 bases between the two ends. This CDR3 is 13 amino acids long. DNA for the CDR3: TGCAGCGTTGAACTGCCAGTTAGGGAGACCCAGTACTTC. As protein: CSVELPVRETQYF.

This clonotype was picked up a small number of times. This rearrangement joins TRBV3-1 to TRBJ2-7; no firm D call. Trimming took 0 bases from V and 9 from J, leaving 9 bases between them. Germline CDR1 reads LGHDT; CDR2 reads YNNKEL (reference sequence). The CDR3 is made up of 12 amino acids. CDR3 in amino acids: CASSQEGRVQYF. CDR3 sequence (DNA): TGTGCCAGCAGCCAAGAAGGTCGAGTGCAGTACTTC.

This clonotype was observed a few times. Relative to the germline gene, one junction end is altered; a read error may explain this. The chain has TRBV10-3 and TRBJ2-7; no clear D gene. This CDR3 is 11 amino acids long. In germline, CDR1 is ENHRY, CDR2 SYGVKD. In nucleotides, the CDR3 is TGTGCCACCAGTCCCTCCTACGAGCAGTACTTC. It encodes CATSPSYEQYF.

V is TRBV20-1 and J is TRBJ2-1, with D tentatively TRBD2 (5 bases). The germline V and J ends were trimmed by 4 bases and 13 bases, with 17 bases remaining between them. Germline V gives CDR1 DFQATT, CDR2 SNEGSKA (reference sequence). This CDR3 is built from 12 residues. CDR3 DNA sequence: TGCAGTGCTATCCCTAGCTGGGAGACCCAGTTCTTC. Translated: CSAIPSWETQFF.

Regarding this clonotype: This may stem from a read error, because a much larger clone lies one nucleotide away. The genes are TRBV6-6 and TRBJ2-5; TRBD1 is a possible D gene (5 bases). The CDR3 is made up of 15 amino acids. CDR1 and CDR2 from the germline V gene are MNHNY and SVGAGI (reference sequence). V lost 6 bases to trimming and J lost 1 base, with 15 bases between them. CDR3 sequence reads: CASSQGLSSQETQYF. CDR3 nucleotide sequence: TGTGCCAGCAGCCAGGGCCTTAGCTCCCAAGAGACCCAGTACTTC.

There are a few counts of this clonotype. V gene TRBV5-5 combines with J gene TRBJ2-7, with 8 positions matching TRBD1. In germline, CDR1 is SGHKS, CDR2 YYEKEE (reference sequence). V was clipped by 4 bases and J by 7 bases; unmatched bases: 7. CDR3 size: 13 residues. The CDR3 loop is CASSLWTGFEQYF. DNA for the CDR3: TGTGCCAGCAGCCTTTGGACAGGGTTTGAGCAGTACTTC.

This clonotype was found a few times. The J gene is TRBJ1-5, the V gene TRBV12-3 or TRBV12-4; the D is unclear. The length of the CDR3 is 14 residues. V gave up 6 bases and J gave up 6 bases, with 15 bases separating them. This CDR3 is CASSRDEVGQPQHF. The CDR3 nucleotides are TGTGCCAGCAGCCGTGACGAGGTGGGTCAGCCCCAGCATTTT.